This T cell receptor (beta chain) was captured in a study of T-cell memory formation after mild COVID-19. TCRdb ran MiXCR on the 5' RACE reads and lists one entry per CDR3 protein. The data contain 350,000 to 400,000 distinct CDR3 sequences, around 14% of them singletons. Germline V gene lookup returns CDR1 SGHRS and CDR2 YFSETQ. The germline V and J ends were trimmed by 0 bases and 8 bases, with 11 bases remaining between them. The CDR3 has 13 amino acids. This clonotype was seen many times. Antigen specificity is unknown. Overall study findings and caveats: Pre-infection memory held some responding clones, suggesting pre-existing cross-reactive T cells responded.

Sequencing input: PBMCs or a T cell subset sorted from them (not recorded which). The genes are TRBV5-1 and TRBJ1-1; possible D gene TRBD1, 5 bases. The TCR originated in a man between 18 and 35 years old who had mild COVID-19 (a few samples of this study predate the infection). Cell type and time point are not known. The CDR3 bases are TGCGCCAGCAGCTTGGAGGGGCCTCGCGAAGCTTTCTTT. Translated, it gives CASSLEGPREAFF.